This T cell receptor beta chain was profiled in a study of T cell responses to AZD1222 COVID-19 vaccine. The CDR3 runs to 15 residues. The ends were cut back, 6 bases at V and 4 bases at J, with 18 bases in the middle. From germline, CDR1 is MNHEY and CDR2 SMNVEV (reference sequence). Libraries were prepared by immunoSEQ multiplex PCR; TCRdb keeps only in-frame clonotypes and omits some of them. The sample records roughly 130,000 clones, more than 70% being singletons. Findings and caveats of the study: In a largely white British group with more females than males, clonal diversity was possibly underestimated. It was only after the peak T cell response that any repertoires were sampled. The CD4 TCRs associated with vaccination extended across spike and predominated at 160-218 and 743-854.

On this clone: As yet, its antigen is unknown.

The V call is TRBV27, the J call TRBJ1-2; no clear D. Specimen: peripheral blood, collected on day 0 of AZD1222 vaccination. The receptor's source is an adult in good health. CDR3 region: CASSPQLAAGYGYTF. The DNA of the CDR3 is TGTGCCAGCAGCCCCCAATTAGCGGCGGGCTATGGCTACACCTTC.